This TCR beta chain emerged from a study of blood T cell repertoires in COVID-19. Across the whole study: Whether acute or convalescent, the COVID-19 samples came from the United States, Italy and Spain.

Germline CDR1 is SGHRS and CDR2 is YFSETQ. CDR3 length equals 13 residues. Trimming left V 0 bases short and J 9 bases short, with 10 bases between. Method: immunoSEQ multiplex PCR; TCRdb's copy keeps in-frame clones and lacks some. Among 200,000 to 250,000 clones listed, approximately 90% were seen once. Sequencing was performed on peripheral blood. The receptor comes from a man in his 70s with acute or convalescent COVID-19. The V call is TRBV5-1, the J call TRBJ2-1; no firm D call. The CDR3 DNA follows: TGCGCCAGCAGCTTGGAGACAACCAGTGAGCAGTTCTTC. It encodes CASSLETTSEQFF.